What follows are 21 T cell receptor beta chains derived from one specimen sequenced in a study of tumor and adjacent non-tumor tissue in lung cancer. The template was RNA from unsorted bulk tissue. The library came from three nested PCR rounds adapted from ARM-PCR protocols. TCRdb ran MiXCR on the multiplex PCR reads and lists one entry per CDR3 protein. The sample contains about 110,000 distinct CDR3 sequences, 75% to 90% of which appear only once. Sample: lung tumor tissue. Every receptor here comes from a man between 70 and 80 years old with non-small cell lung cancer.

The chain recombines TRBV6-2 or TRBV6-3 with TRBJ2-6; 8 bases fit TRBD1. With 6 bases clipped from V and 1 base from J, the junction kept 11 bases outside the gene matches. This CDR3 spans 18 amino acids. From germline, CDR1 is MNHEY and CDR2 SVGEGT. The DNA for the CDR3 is TGTGCCAGCAGGTTCTCGGGACAGGCTACGTCTGGGGCCAACGTCCTGACTTTC. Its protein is CASRFSGQATSGANVLTF.

The CDR3 DNA reads as TGTGCCAGTAACACTGGCGGGGGGACCTACGAGCAGTACTTC. This sequence encodes CASNTGGGTYEQYF. The genes are TRBV11-2 and TRBJ2-7, with TRBD2 matching over 8 bases. Germline CDR1 and CDR2: SGHAT and FQNNGV. The CDR3 totals 14 residues. V gave up 9 bases and J gave up 2 bases; unmatched junction bases: 9.

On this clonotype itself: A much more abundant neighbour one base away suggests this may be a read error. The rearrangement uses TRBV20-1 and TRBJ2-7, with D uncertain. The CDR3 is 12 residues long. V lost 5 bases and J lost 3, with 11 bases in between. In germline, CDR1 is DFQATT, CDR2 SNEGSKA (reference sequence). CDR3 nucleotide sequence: TGCAGTGCTCCCAGGAATTTCTACGAGCAGTACTTC. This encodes CSAPRNFYEQYF.

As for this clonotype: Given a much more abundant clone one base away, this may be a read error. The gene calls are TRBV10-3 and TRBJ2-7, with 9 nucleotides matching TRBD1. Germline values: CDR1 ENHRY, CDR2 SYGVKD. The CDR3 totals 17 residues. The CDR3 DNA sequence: TGTGCCATCACTGAGTACGGACAGGGGAAAAATACCTACGAGCAGTACTTC. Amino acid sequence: CAITEYGQGKNTYEQYF.

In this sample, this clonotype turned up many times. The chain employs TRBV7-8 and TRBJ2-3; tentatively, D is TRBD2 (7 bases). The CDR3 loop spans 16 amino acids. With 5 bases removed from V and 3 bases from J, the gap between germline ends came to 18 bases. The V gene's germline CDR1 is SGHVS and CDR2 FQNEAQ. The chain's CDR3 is CASSALGGPRTDTQYF. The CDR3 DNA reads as TGTGCCAGCAGCGCCTTGGGGGGGCCGCGGACAGATACGCAGTATTTT.

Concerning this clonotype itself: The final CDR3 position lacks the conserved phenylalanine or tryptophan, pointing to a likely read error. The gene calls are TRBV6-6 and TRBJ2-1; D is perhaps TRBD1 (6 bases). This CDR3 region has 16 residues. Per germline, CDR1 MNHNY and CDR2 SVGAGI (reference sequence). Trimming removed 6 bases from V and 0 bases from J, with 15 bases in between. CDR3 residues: CASSPQGSASYNEQFS. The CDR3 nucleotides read TGTGCCAGCAGCCCACAGGGTTCGGCCTCCTACAATGAGCAGTTCTCC.

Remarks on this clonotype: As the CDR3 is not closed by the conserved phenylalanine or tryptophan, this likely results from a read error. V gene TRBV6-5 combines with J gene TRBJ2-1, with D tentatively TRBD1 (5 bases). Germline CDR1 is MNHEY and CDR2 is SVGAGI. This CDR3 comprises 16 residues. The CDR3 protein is CASIYGVGDYYNEQFL. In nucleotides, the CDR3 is TGTGCCAGCATTTACGGTGTAGGGGATTACTACAATGAGCAGTTCCTC.

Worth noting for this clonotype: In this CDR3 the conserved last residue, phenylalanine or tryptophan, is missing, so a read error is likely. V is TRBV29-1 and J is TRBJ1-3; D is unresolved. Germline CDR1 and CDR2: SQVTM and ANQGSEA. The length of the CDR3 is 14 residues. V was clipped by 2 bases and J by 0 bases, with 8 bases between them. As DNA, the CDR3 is TGCAGCGTTGAATTGGTACGCTCTGGAAACACCATATATATT. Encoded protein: CSVELVRSGNTIYI.

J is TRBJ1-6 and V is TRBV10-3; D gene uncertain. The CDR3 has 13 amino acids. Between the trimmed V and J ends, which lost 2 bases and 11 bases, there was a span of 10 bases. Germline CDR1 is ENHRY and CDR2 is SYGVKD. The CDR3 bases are TGTGCCATCAGTGAGAGCGGGCTGGCACCCCTCCACTTT. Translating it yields CAISESGLAPLHF.

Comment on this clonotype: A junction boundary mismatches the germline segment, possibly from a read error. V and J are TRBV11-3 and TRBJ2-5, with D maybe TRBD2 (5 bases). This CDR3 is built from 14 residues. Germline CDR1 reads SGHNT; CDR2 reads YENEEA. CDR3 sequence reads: CASASGWRWETQYF. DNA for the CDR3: TGTGCCAGCGCTTCCGGCTGGAGGTGGGAGACCCAATACTTC.

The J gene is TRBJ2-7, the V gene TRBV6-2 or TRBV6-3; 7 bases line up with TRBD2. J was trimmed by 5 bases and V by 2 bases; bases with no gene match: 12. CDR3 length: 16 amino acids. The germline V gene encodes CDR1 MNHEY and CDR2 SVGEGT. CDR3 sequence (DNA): TGTGCCAGCAGTTACGACTTCCTGGCGGGAGAAGACGAGCAGTACTTC. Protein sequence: CASSYDFLAGEDEQYF.

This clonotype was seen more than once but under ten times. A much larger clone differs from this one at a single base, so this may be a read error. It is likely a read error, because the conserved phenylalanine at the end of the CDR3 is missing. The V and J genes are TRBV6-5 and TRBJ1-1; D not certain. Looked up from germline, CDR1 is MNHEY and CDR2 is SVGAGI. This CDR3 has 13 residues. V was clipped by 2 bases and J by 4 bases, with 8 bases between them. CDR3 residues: CASSYEAITEAFS. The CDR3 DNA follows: TGTGCCAGCAGTTACGAGGCGATCACTGAAGCTTTCTCT.

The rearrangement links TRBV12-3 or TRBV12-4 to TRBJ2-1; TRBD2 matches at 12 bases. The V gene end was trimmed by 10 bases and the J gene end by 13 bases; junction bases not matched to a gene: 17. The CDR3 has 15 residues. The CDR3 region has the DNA TGTGCCATCAGACCCGGACTAGCGGGGCGCAGGGAACAGTTCTTC. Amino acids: CAIRPGLAGRREQFF.

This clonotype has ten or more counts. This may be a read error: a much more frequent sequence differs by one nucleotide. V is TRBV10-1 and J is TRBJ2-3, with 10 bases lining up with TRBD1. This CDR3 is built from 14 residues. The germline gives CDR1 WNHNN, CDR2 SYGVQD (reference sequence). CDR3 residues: CASRRDRGSDMQYF. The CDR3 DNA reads TGCGCCAGCAGGAGGGACAGGGGTTCGGATATGCAGTATTTT.

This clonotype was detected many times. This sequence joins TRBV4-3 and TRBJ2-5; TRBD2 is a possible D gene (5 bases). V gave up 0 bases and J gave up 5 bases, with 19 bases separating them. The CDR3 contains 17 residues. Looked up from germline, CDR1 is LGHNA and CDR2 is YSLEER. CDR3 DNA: TGCGCCAGCAGCCAAGATTCTGACTACCCCGGTCGGGAGACCCAGTACTTC. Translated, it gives CASSQDSDYPGRETQYF.

CDR3 in amino acids: CASSPTTGTRVYIQYF. The DNA for the CDR3 is TGTGCCAGCTCACCAACAACTGGGACACGGGTTTACATTCAGTACTTC. The chain employs TRBV6-2 or TRBV6-3 and TRBJ2-4; perhaps TRBD1 as D (6 bases). This CDR3 contains 16 residues. From germline, CDR1 is MNHEY and CDR2 SVGEGT. V was trimmed by 8 bases and J by 8 bases, leaving 25 bases between them.

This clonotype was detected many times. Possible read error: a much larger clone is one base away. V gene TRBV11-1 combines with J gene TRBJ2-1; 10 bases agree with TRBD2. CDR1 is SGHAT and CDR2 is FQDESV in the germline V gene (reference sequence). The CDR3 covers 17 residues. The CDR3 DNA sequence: TGTGCCAGCAGCTCCACCTTTAGCGGGAGGTCCGTCAATGGGCAGTTCTTC. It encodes CASSSTFSGRSVNGQFF.

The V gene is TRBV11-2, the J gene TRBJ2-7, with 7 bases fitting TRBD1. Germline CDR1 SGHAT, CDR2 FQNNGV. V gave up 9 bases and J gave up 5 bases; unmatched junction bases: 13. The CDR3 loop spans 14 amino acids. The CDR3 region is CARSGDSISDEQYF. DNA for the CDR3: TGTGCCAGGAGTGGGGACAGCATAAGCGACGAGCAGTACTTC.

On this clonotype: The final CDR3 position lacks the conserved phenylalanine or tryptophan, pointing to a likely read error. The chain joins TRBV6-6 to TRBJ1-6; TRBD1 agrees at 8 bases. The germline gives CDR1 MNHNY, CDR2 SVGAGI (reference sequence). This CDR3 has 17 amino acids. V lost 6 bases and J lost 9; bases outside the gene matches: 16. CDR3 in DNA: TGTGCCAGCAGAAAGGAACACAGAATAGGGACAGGTTCACCCCTCCACTCT. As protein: CASRKEHRIGTGSPLHS.

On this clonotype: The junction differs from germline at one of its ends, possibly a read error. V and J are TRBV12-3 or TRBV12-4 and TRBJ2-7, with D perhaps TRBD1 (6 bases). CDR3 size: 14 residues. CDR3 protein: CASSDLTGSGEQYF. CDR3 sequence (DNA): TGTGCCAGCAGTGACCTAACAGGGTCGGGTGAGCAGTATTTC.

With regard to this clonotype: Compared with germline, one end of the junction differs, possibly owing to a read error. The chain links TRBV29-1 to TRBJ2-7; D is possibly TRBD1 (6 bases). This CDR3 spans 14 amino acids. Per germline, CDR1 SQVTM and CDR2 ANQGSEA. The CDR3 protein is CSVLRAGEIYEQYF. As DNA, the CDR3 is TGCAGCGTTTTGAGGGCAGGGGAAATCTACGAGCAGTATTTC.